One and the same sample provided the 6 T cell receptor beta chains below, sequenced in a study of blood T cell repertoires in COVID-19. Libraries were prepared by immunoSEQ multiplex PCR; TCRdb keeps only in-frame clonotypes and omits some of them. Of about 330,000 clones in the sample, over 75% were seen once. The sequenced material came from peripheral blood. The receptors come from a human donor in a cohort sampled during active COVID-19.

The chain has TRBV6-4 and TRBJ1-1; the D gene is possibly TRBD1 (6 bases). Per the germline V gene, CDR1 is MRHNA and CDR2 is SNTAGT. V gave up 6 bases and J gave up 4 bases, with 15 bases separating them. The CDR3 consists of 14 residues. CDR3 in DNA: TGTGCCAGCAGACTAATCCAGGGGAGCACTGAAGCTTTCTTT. It codes for CASRLIQGSTEAFF.

The chain links TRBV24-1 to TRBJ2-1; 8 positions agree with TRBD1. Germline assignment: CDR1 KGHDR and CDR2 SFDVKD. There are 14 residues in the CDR3. The junction had 2 bases not matched to a gene; V was cut back by 2 bases and J by 6 bases. This CDR3 is CATSDYDRGNEQFF. The CDR3 region has the DNA TGTGCCACCAGTGATTATGACAGGGGCAATGAGCAGTTCTTC.

This rearrangement joins TRBV7-9 to TRBJ2-7; tentatively, D is TRBD2 (5 bases). Trimming removed 1 base from V and 5 bases from J, with 9 bases in between. Germline CDR1 and CDR2: SEHNR and FQNEAQ (reference sequence). The CDR3 is 13 residues long. The CDR3 DNA is TGTGCCAGCAGCTTAGTTGAGGGTGACGAGCAGTACTTC. Translation gives CASSLVEGDEQYF.

A remark on this clone: In the same sample, other DNA sequences code for this CDR3. This chain connects TRBV6-1 to TRBJ2-3, with 10 nucleotides matching TRBD2. This CDR3 is 15 amino acids long. With V trimmed by 0 bases and J by 4 bases, 1 base remained unmatched. Per germline, CDR1 MNHNS and CDR2 SASEGT. The DNA of the CDR3 is TGTGCCAGCAGTGAAGCAGCGGGGGGGGCAGATACGCAGTATTTT. It specifies CASSEAAGGADTQYF.

The chain combines TRBV6-5 with TRBJ2-3; no clear D. Germline V gene sequence: CDR1 MNHEY, CDR2 SVGAGI. This CDR3 is 13 amino acids long. Trimming shortened V by 8 bases and J by 3 bases, and 12 bases separated the two germline ends. This CDR3 reads CASEEISTDTQYF. The CDR3 bases are TGTGCCAGCGAGGAGATTTCTACAGATACGCAGTATTTT.

J is TRBJ1-5 and V is TRBV7-9; TRBD1 might be the D (5 bases). The CDR3 runs to 17 residues. The V end was cut by 5 bases, the J end by 5 bases, with 22 bases between. Germline V gives CDR1 SEHNR, CDR2 FQNEAQ (reference sequence). CDR3 loop: CASSRGTTGVGHQPQHF. CDR3 DNA sequence: TGTGCCAGCAGCCGAGGTACCACAGGAGTTGGCCATCAGCCCCAGCATTTT.